A single TCR beta chain is shown here with its context. Only in-frame clones appear in the TCRdb table, and some are missing; sequencing was by immunoSEQ multiplex PCR. The sample holds roughly 150,000 clones; about 78% are singletons and the top ten take just over 5%. The data belong to a study of cytotoxic CD8 clonotypes in ibrutinib-treated CLL. The input for sequencing was PBMCs, taken after 24 months of ibrutinib treatment. This TCR was sampled from a human donor with chronic lymphocytic leukemia.

This CDR3 is CASSLGRSTRYF. As DNA, the CDR3 is TGTGCCAGCAGCTTGGGGAGGTCCACCAGGTACTTC. The J gene is TRBJ2-5, the V gene TRBV5-8, with D tentatively TRBD2 (5 bases). Per germline, CDR1 SGHTS and CDR2 YDEGEE. With 0 bases removed from V and 13 bases from J, the gap between germline ends came to 13 bases. The CDR3 has 12 residues. Based on the CDR3 plus reference TRBV5-8 and TRBJ2-5, the full variable domain is EAGVTQSPTHLIKTRGQQATLRCSPISGHTSVYWYQQALGLGLQFLLWYDEGEERNRGNFPPRFSGRQFPNYSSELNVNALELEDSALYLCASSLGRSTRYFGPGTRLLVL.